The sequence of this T cell receptor (beta chain) was determined in a study of post-analysis software for immune sequencing data. Overall study results and limits: In patients, four to six TRBV segments were more frequent than in controls, with TRBV5-6, TRBV5-1 and TRBV20-1 among them.

Every TCR beta cDNA library bore unique molecular identifiers. TCRdb re-analysed the PCR reads in MiXCR, keeping a single row per CDR3 protein. The sample records 600,000 to 750,000 distinct CDR3 sequences, roughly three fifths being singletons. With 2 bases removed from V and 2 bases from J, the gap between germline ends came to 2 bases. Germline lookup yields CDR1 GTSNPN and CDR2 SVGIG (reference sequence). The CDR3 sequence is 11 residues long. As concerns this clonotype: Its antigen is not known.

Sequenced material: blood. The chain is built from TRBV30 and TRBJ2-3; no clear D gene. This TCR was recovered from a girl aged 2 to 9 with multiple sclerosis. The CDR3 here is CAWSPTDTQYF. The CDR3 nucleotides read TGTGCCTGGAGTCCCACAGATACGCAGTATTTT.